The 9 T cell receptor beta chains below come from one sample, sequenced in a study of CD8+CD57+ T cells in acquired aplastic anemia. CDR3 and TCR beta VDJ profiling relied on a genomic DNA template. Each CDR3 protein is one row after TCRdb ran MiXCR on the reads. Here the sample spans just over 450,000 distinct CDR3 sequences, less than 35% being singletons. CD8+CD57+ cell expansion, shown by flow cytometry, had occurred in the patients selected for sequencing. Sequenced sample: sorted CD4+, CD8+, or CD8+CD57+ T cells (not recorded which) from PBMCs. The source of these receptors is a human donor with aplastic anemia.

This clonotype was detected only once. CDR3 loop: CASSLADRAADTQYF. CDR3 DNA: TGTGCCAGCAGCTTGGCGGACAGAGCCGCAGATACGCAGTATTTT. The chain employs TRBV25-1 and TRBJ2-3; possibly TRBD1 for D (6 bases). V was trimmed by 6 bases and J by 4 bases, leaving 17 bases between them. The CDR3 runs 15 residues. Germline CDR1 MGHDK, CDR2 SYGVNS.

Points on this clonotype: A junction boundary mismatches the germline segment, possibly from a read error. V gene TRBV5-1 combines with J gene TRBJ1-6; no definite D call. CDR3 size: 14 residues. From germline, CDR1 is SGHRS and CDR2 YFSETQ. The CDR3 DNA sequence: TGTGCCAGCAGTTTGGGGTCCTATAATTCACCCCTCCACTTT. Amino acid sequence: CASSLGSYNSPLHF.

V usage is TRBV5-6 and J usage is TRBJ2-4; the match to TRBD2 covers 15 bases. Germline CDR1 is SGHDT and CDR2 is YYEEEE. The CDR3 has 19 residues. The V and J ends lost 4 bases and 1 base, in that order; junction bases with no gene match: 9. The CDR3 reads CASSPGTSGRFMAKNIQYF. The CDR3 DNA follows: TGTGCCAGCAGCCCTGGGACTAGCGGGAGGTTTATGGCCAAAAACATTCAGTACTTC.

This clonotype was counted a few times. The genes are TRBV6-1 and TRBJ2-7; D is perhaps TRBD1 (6 bases). The germline CDR1 and CDR2 sequences are MNHNS and SASEGT. The CDR3 is 14 amino acids. Trimming took off 5 bases at V and 2 bases at J, with 13 bases between the two ends. The CDR3 loop reads CASSLRDKPYEQYF. The CDR3 region has the DNA TGTGCCAGCAGTCTTCGGGACAAACCCTACGAGCAGTACTTC.

This clonotype was seen ten or more times. The chain uses TRBV7-2 and TRBJ2-7; D gene ambiguous. The V gene lost 1 base and the J gene lost 3 bases, with 4 bases spanning the gap. CDR3 length: 12 amino acids. Germline CDR1 SGHTA, CDR2 FQGNSA. CDR3 in amino acids: CASSLEYYEQYF. The CDR3 nucleotides read TGTGCCAGCAGCTTAGAGTACTACGAGCAGTACTTC.

This clonotype was counted between two and nine times. This rearrangement joins TRBV7-9 to TRBJ1-2; D unresolved. The V and J ends lost 1 base and 5 bases respectively, with 8 bases between them. CDR3 length: 13 residues. The germline CDR1 and CDR2 sequences are SEHNR and FQNEAQ (reference sequence). The CDR3 spells CASSLETSYGYTF. CDR3 DNA: TGTGCCAGCAGCTTAGAAACATCGTATGGCTACACCTTC.

V is TRBV5-1 and J is TRBJ1-6; the match to TRBD1 covers 7 bases. The ends lost 5 bases at V and 7 bases at J; junction bases unmatched: 12. The length of the CDR3 is 16 residues. Germline CDR1 is SGHRS and CDR2 is YFSETQ. The CDR3 loop reads CASRAEGALRNSPLHF. The CDR3 DNA sequence: TGCGCCAGCAGGGCCGAGGGGGCCTTAAGGAATTCACCCCTCCACTTT. Supplemented by reference TRBV5-1 and TRBJ1-6, the full variable domain reads KAGVTQTPRYLIKTRGQQVTLSCSPISGHRSVSWYQQTPGQGLQFLFEYFSETQRNKGNFPGRFSGRQFSNSRSEMNVSTLELGDSALYLCASRAEGALRNSPLHFGNGTRLTVT.

V is TRBV25-1 and J is TRBJ2-1; TRBD1 matches at 7 bases. This CDR3 has 14 residues. CDR1 and CDR2 (germline): MGHDK, SYGVNS. Germline trimming cut 8 bases from V and 10 bases from J; bases unmatched to any gene: 14. CDR3 loop: CASSPGTVSIEQFF. The CDR3 nucleotides are TGTGCCAGCTCACCTGGGACAGTAAGTATAGAGCAGTTCTTC.

The chain links TRBV24-1 to TRBJ1-2; TRBD1 matches 11 bases. The germline V gene has CDR1 KGHDR and CDR2 SFDVKD. The J segment lost 6 bases and the V segment lost 10 bases, leaving 9 bases of the junction unmatched. This CDR3 is 14 amino acids long. Written as DNA, the CDR3 is TGTGCCACTCAACCCACGGGACAGGGGGATGGCTACACCTTC. It encodes CATQPTGQGDGYTF.